What follows describes a single TCR beta chain. Its antigen is still unknown. These data are taken from a study of T cells expressing NK-cell markers. Background on the study: Investigators obtained TCR beta repertoires from sorted CD3+CD56+NKG2C+, CD3+CD56+NKG2C- and CD3+CD56-NKG2C+ T cells. Seven HCMV-seropositive donors and one seronegative donor made up the eight sequenced donors. Study-wide results and caveats: A handful of donors' CD3+CD56-NKG2C+ cells were dominated by the same clonotypes.

Production of TCR beta cDNA relied on 5'RACE template switching with UMIs. TCRdb reprocessed the 5' RACE reads and keeps a single row for each CDR3 protein, giving no DNA. The sample shows hundreds of thousands of distinct CDR3 sequences, and 3% to 4.5% sits with its ten largest clones. The CDR3 has 12 residues. The germline gives CDR1 WSHSY, CDR2 SAAADI. The sequence was obtained from a man aged 18 to 29 in good health. Sequencing input: blood T cells: a sorted CD56 or NKG2C T cell subset, CD4+ or CD8+ T cells, or bulk PBMC T cells (not recorded which). This chain joins TRBV10-2 and TRBJ2-1; absent DNA, TCRdb's TRBD1 call cannot be checked. The CDR3 loop reads CASSEDAQGQFF.